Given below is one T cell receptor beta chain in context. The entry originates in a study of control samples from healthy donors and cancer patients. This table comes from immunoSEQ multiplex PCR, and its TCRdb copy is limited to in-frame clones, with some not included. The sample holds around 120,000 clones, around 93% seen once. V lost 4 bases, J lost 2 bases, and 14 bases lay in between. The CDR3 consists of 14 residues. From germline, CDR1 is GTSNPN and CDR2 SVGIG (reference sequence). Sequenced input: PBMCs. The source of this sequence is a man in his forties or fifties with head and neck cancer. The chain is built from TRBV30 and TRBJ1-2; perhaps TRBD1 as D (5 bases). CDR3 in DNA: TGTGCCTGGACTAACCCGGGACGAAACTATGGCTACACCTTC. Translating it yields CAWTNPGRNYGYTF.